This T cell receptor (beta chain) was identified during a study of metastatic and nonmetastatic thyroid tumors. No patient received treatment before thyroid surgery. TCRdb re-processed the PCR reads through MiXCR. This sample has roughly 30,000 clones, with approximately 31% found just once. This clone was counted at least ten times. Sequencing was performed on blood. This clonotype originated in a female donor with papillary thyroid cancer or a benign thyroid nodule (not recorded which). Some clones in this sample may be carry-over from other donors' samples.

Here the CDR3 reads CASSYLRLRAGGPSGELFF. The CDR3 bases are TGTGCCAGCAGTTACCTCCGCCTTCGGGCGGGAGGGCCATCCGGGGAGCTGTTTTTT. This chain links TRBV6-6 with TRBJ2-2; the match to TRBD2 covers 9 bases. The junction had 16 bases not matched to a gene; V was cut back by 2 bases and J by 6 bases. Germline V gene lookup returns CDR1 MNHNY and CDR2 SVGAGI (reference sequence). The CDR3 is 19 residues long.